This TCR beta chain comes out of a study of Graves' ophthalmopathy and Graves' hyperthyroidism. Only newly diagnosed hyperthyroidism patients aged 18 to 65, with under 2 months' duration, were enrolled. Physicians reached a diagnosis by relying on clinical symptoms, serum thyroxine, TRAb, thyroid ultrasound and orbital computed tomography. Amplification of TCR beta CDR3 regions used RNA transcripts. HTBI-primed RT-PCR formed the first round, and a multiplex PCR formed the second. TCRdb independently ran MiXCR on the multiplex PCR reads; one entry per CDR3 protein. The sample yields around 1.1 million distinct CDR3 sequences, about two fifths seen once. Study observations and caveats: Most thyroid clonotypes expanded beyond 0.001 frequency were also found in blood.

This clonotype was seen a few times. Its antigen remains unidentified. The CDR3 totals 17 residues. Germline CDR1 reads SGHTA; CDR2 reads FQGNSA. Losses at the gene ends were 6 bases for V and 3 bases for J; bases not matched to a gene: 9. The sequenced material came from peripheral blood or thyroid tissue (not recorded which). This chain connects TRBV7-2 to TRBJ2-7; 15 bases map to TRBD2. The TCR comes from an adult man with Graves' hyperthyroidism. The CDR3 nucleotides read TGTGCCAGCAGTTCGGTGCCGGGACTAGCGGGAGGCTACGAGCAGTACTTC. As protein: CASSSVPGLAGGYEQYF. Full variable domain (outside the CDR3, taken from reference TRBV7-2 and TRBJ2-7): GAGVSQSPSNKVTEKGKDVELRCDPISGHTALYWYRQSLGQGLEFLIYFQGNSAPDKSGLPSDRFSAERTGGSVSTLTIQRTQQEDSAVYLCASSSVPGLAGGYEQYFGPGTRLTVT.